Listed below are T cell receptor beta chains from one sample, sequenced in a study of read filtering for tumor transcriptome and immune sequencing. In TCRdb, the reads were re-called with MiXCR into one record per CDR3 protein. The sample consists of more than 55,000 distinct CDR3 sequences, 20% to 25% of them appearing once. Sequencing input: a population of CD138-negative cells sorted from bone marrow. The receptors come from a donor aged 40 or older with multiple myeloma. Both conserved end residues are part of each CDR3. Each record gives: J gene, CDR3 length, V gene, CDR3 protein.

J: TRBJ2-5; length: 12; V: TRBV20-1; CDR3: CSAIQRGGPQYF
J: TRBJ2-7; length: 11; V: TRBV28; CDR3: CASRVAYEQYF
J: TRBJ2-1; length: 13; V: TRBV24-1; CDR3: CATIGERGNEQFF
J: TRBJ1-1; length: 14; V: TRBV11-2; CDR3: CASSFNQRNTEAFF
J: -; length: 16; V: TRBV27; CDR3: CASSLRLADSHNEQYF
J: TRBJ1-1; length: 12; V: TRBV7-2; CDR3: CASSLGTAEAFF
J: TRBJ2-1; length: 15; V: TRBV5-1; CDR3: CASSSGQGLYNEQFF
J: TRBJ2-5; length: 15; V: TRBV12-3/TRBV12-4; CDR3: CASTSGQGGFLGQYF
J: TRBJ2-3; length: 13; V: TRBV19; CDR3: CASSNPSSRTQYF
J: TRBJ2-1; length: 15; V: TRBV15; CDR3: CATSRDSVLYGEQFF
J: TRBJ2-3; length: 17; V: TRBV5-4; CDR3: CASSYSLGGGAVDTQYF
J: TRBJ1-6; length: 14; V: TRBV7-9; CDR3: CASSFRGVGSPLHF
J: TRBJ1-1; length: 12; V: TRBV3-1; CDR3: CASSHPTQEAFF
J: TRBJ2-3; length: 16; V: TRBV20-1; CDR3: CSAPDRGRAYTDTQYF
J: TRBJ2-7; length: 12; V: TRBV7-8; CDR3: CVTLRGEGEQYF
J: TRBJ2-4; length: 18; V: TRBV15; CDR3: CATSRDPEAVLAKNIQYF
J: TRBJ2-2; length: 14; V: TRBV7-6; CDR3: CANSRTGGTGELFF
J: TRBJ2-1; length: 13; V: TRBV28; CDR3: CASSSGTNNEQFF
J: TRBJ2-2; length: 17; V: TRBV15; CDR3: CATSREWGARGTGELSF
J: TRBJ2-1; length: 13; V: TRBV10-3; CDR3: CAISEYQGSEQFF
J: TRBJ2-3; length: 16; V: TRBV4-1; CDR3: CASSPVSGPGTDTQYF
J: TRBJ2-2; length: 15; V: TRBV10-3; CDR3: CASRWLAGSTGELFF
J: TRBJ2-2; length: 15; V: TRBV7-3; CDR3: CASSQSDRFTGELFF
J: TRBJ2-7; length: 15; V: TRBV4-1; CDR3: CASSLDSLGAYEQYF
J: TRBJ2-1; length: 19; V: TRBV7-9; CDR3: CASSLAVAGGPGSYNEQFF
J: TRBJ1-2; length: 13; V: TRBV2; CDR3: CASSRQGDYGYTF
J: TRBJ2-3; length: 13; V: TRBV7-3; CDR3: CASSLGPLDTQYF
J: TRBJ1-1; length: 16; V: TRBV6-5; CDR3: CASSYGGGGPWTEAFF
J: TRBJ2-1; length: 15; V: TRBV7-9; CDR3: CASSLASGKLDEQFF
J: TRBJ2-1; length: 14; V: TRBV24-1; CDR3: CATSDSSRNNEQFF
J: TRBJ1-1; length: 12; V: TRBV10-3; CDR3: CAISGQDTEAFF
J: TRBJ2-3; length: 18; V: TRBV30; CDR3: CAWSLAGVLYTNTDTQYF
J: TRBJ2-2; length: 13; V: TRBV3-1; CDR3: CASSGDYTGELFF
J: TRBJ2-4; length: 15; V: TRBV5-6; CDR3: CASSPSGRTKNIQYF
J: TRBJ1-4; length: 15; V: TRBV5-1; CDR3: CASSLFGRTNEKLFF
J: TRBJ2-3; length: 14; V: TRBV3-1; CDR3: CVSSQAVGLDTQYF
J: TRBJ2-7; length: 13; V: TRBV30; CDR3: CAWRSTRDRGQYF
J: TRBJ2-7; length: 14; V: TRBV3-1; CDR3: CASSQDGLIYEQYF
J: TRBJ2-2; length: 14; V: TRBV7-3; CDR3: CASSPTTVSGELFF
J: TRBJ2-3; length: 15; V: TRBV12-3/TRBV12-4; CDR3: CASRPIVGPVDTQYF
J: TRBJ1-1; length: 17; V: TRBV30; CDR3: CAWSAFTARRENTEAFF
J: TRBJ2-2; length: 12; V: TRBV9; CDR3: CASRHANGELFF
J: TRBJ2-2; length: 14; V: TRBV7-9; CDR3: CASSLVSATGELFF
J: TRBJ2-3; length: 15; V: TRBV20-1; CDR3: CSARFGRESTDTQYF
J: TRBJ2-2; length: 20; V: TRBV4-1; CDR3: CASSQDFHTTDGGNTGELFF
J: TRBJ2-7; length: 15; V: TRBV20-1; CDR3: CSAREGSVNSYEQYF
J: TRBJ1-5; length: 16; V: TRBV12-3/TRBV12-4; CDR3: CASRGQGGNLGQPQHF
J: TRBJ2-1; length: 15; V: TRBV5-1; CDR3: CASSPGDAGSDEQFF
J: TRBJ2-3; length: 17; V: TRBV5-6; CDR3: CASSPLGAGGQQNTQYF
J: TRBJ1-4; length: 15; V: TRBV6-5; CDR3: CASSFRGRKDEKLFF
J: TRBJ2-7; length: 17; V: TRBV10-3; CDR3: CAISDGTSGRALLEQYF
J: TRBJ2-3; length: 13; V: TRBV18; CDR3: CASSPGSADTQYF
J: TRBJ2-7; length: 15; V: TRBV28; CDR3: CASKPPGRGTYEQYF